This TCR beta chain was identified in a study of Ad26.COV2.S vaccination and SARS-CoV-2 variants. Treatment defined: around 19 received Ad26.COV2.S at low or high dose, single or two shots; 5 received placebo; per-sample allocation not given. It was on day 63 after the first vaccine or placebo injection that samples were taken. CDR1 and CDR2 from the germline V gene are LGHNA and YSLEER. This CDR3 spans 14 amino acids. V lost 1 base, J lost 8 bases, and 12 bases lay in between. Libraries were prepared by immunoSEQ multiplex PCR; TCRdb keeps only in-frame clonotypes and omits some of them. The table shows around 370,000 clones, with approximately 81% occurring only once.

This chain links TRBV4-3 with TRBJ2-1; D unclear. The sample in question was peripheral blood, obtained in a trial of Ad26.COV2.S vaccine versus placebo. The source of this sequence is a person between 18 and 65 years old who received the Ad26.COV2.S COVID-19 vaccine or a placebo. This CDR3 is CASSQGRVTDEQFF. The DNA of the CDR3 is TGCGCCAGCAGCCAAGGACGGGTAACAGATGAGCAGTTCTTC.